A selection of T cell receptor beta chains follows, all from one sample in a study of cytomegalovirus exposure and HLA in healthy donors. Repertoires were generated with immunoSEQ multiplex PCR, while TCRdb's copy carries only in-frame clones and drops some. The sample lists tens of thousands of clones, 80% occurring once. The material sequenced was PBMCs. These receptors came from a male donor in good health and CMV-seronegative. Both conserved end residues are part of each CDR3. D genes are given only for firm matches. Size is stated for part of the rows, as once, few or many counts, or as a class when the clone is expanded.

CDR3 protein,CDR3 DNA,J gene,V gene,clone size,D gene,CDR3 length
CASSYGRNQPQHF,TGTGCCAGCAGTTACGGCCGAAATCAGCCCCAGCATTTT,TRBJ1-5,TRBV6-5,NA,NA,13
CASSLRGSSTDTQYF,TGCGCCAGCAGCTTGCGCGGATCTAGCACAGATACGCAGTATTTT,TRBJ2-3,TRBV5-1,NA,NA,15
CASRERVTYGYTF,TGTGCCAGCCGAGAGAGGGTAACCTATGGCTACACCTTC,TRBJ1-2,TRBV5-4,few,NA,13
CASSEIELSVNEQFF,TGTGCCAGCAGTGAGATCGAGCTTAGCGTTAATGAGCAGTTCTTC,TRBJ2-1,TRBV25-1,once,NA,15
CASSLAPGTSGNEQFF,TGCGCCAGCAGCTTGGCCCCCGGGACTAGCGGAAATGAGCAGTTCTTC,TRBJ2-1,TRBV5-1,NA,TRBD2,16
CASIHRGRGYEQYF,TGTGCCAGCATTCACAGGGGGCGAGGCTACGAGCAGTACTTC,TRBJ2-7,TRBV5-6,NA,TRBD1,14
CASSYSSGGYTEAFF,TGTGCCAGCAGTTACTCTTCCGGGGGGTACACTGAAGCTTTCTTT,TRBJ1-1,TRBV6-6,NA,NA,15
CASRPTGVRTDTQYF,TGTGCCAGTAGGCCGACAGGGGTCCGCACAGATACGCAGTATTTT,TRBJ2-3,TRBV19,NA,TRBD1,15
CAWSVQGGGNTIYF,TGTGCCTGGAGTGTTCAGGGGGGTGGAAACACCATATATTTT,TRBJ1-3,TRBV30,NA,TRBD1,14
CASSQVPSLGRKGETQYF,TGTGCCAGCAGCCAAGTCCCATCACTAGGGAGGAAGGGAGAGACCCAGTACTTC,TRBJ2-5,TRBV4-2,NA,NA,18
CASSLGGDGEKLFF,TGTGCCAGCAGCTTGGGAGGTGACGGGGAAAAACTGTTTTTT,TRBJ1-4,TRBV5-6,NA,NA,14
CASSPTGQGKTEAFF,TGCGCCAGCAGCCCGACAGGACAGGGGAAGACTGAAGCTTTCTTT,TRBJ1-1,TRBV5-1,NA,TRBD1,15
CAWSVEQVGYGYTF,TGTGCCTGGAGTGTTGAACAGGTCGGCTATGGCTACACCTTC,TRBJ1-2,TRBV30,NA,NA,14
CAWSTGRVLETQYF,TGTGCCTGGAGTACAGGGCGGGTGTTAGAGACCCAGTACTTC,TRBJ2-5,TRBV30,NA,NA,14
CASSLVLGEGYEQYF,TGCGCCAGCAGCTTGGTGCTGGGGGAGGGGTACGAGCAGTACTTC,TRBJ2-7,TRBV5-1,NA,TRBD2,15
CASSLRTSGEVETQYF,TGTGCCAGCAGCCTCCGGACTAGCGGGGAGGTGGAGACCCAGTACTTC,TRBJ2-5,TRBV4-2,NA,TRBD2,16
CASSEADRATEAFF,TGTGCCAGCAGTGAAGCGGACAGGGCCACTGAAGCTTTCTTT,TRBJ1-1,TRBV6-1,few,TRBD1,14
CASSPRGEQFF,TGTGCCAGCAGCCCGAGGGGGGAGCAGTTCTTC,TRBJ2-1,TRBV6-6,NA,NA,11